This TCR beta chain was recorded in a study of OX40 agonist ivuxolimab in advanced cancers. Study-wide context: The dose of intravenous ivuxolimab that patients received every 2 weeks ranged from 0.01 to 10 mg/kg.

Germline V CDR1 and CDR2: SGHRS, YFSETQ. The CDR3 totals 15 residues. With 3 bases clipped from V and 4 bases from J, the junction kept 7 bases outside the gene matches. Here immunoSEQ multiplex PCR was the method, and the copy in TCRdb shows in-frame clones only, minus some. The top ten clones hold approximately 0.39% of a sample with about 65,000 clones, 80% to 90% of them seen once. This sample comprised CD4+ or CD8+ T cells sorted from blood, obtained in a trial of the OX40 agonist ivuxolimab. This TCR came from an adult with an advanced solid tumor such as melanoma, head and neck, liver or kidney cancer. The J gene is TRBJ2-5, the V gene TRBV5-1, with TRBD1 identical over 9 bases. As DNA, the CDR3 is TGCGCCAGCAGCTCCGGGACAGGGACCCGAGAGACCCAGTACTTC. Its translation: CASSSGTGTRETQYF. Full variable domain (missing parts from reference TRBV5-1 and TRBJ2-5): KAGVTQTPRYLIKTRGQQVTLSCSPISGHRSVSWYQQTPGQGLQFLFEYFSETQRNKGNFPGRFSGRQFSNSRSEMNVSTLELGDSALYLCASSSGTGTRETQYFGPGTRLLVL.